Presented here are 32 T cell receptor beta chains from one specimen sequenced in a study of cytomegalovirus exposure and HLA in healthy donors. The PCR was carried out with 60 Vbeta primers and 13 Jbeta primers. The method was immunoSEQ multiplex PCR; TCRdb's version includes in-frame clones alone and lacks a portion of them. The table includes 150,000 or so clones, about 74% detected once. The specimen sequenced was PBMCs. The receptors stem from a man between 18 and 35 years old in good health and CMV-seropositive.

The chain links TRBV28 to TRBJ2-7, with 10 bases fitting TRBD1. The V gene end was trimmed by 6 bases and the J gene end by 4 bases; junction bases not matched to a gene: 6. Germline V gene sequence: CDR1 MDHEN, CDR2 SYDVKM. The CDR3 has 14 amino acids. The CDR3 loop is CASSSGTGVYEQYF. Written as DNA, the CDR3 is TGTGCCAGCAGCTCTGGGACAGGGGTTTACGAGCAGTACTTC.

This rearrangement joins TRBV7-2 to TRBJ1-2; 7 bases match TRBD1. With 4 bases clipped from V and 3 bases from J, the junction kept 8 bases outside the gene matches. The CDR3 runs to 15 residues. Germline loops: CDR1 SGHTA, CDR2 FQGNSA. CDR3 in DNA: TGTGCCAGCAGCTCCAGACAGGGAGGCTACTATGGCTACACCTTC. Encoded protein: CASSSRQGGYYGYTF.

The V and J genes are TRBV5-1 and TRBJ2-7; D is perhaps TRBD2 (6 bases). The V end lost 4 bases, the J end lost 6 bases, and 11 bases lay between the germline ends. Per the germline V gene, CDR1 is SGHRS and CDR2 is YFSETQ. The CDR3 is 12 residues long. In DNA, the CDR3 is TGCGCCAGCAGCCCAGAGGGAGGCGAGCAGTACTTC. Its protein product is CASSPEGGEQYF. Based on the CDR3 plus reference TRBV5-1 and TRBJ2-7, the full variable domain is KAGVTQTPRYLIKTRGQQVTLSCSPISGHRSVSWYQQTPGQGLQFLFEYFSETQRNKGNFPGRFSGRQFSNSRSEMNVSTLELGDSALYLCASSPEGGEQYFGPGTRLTVT.

The rearrangement uses TRBV7-9 and TRBJ1-1; D is unclear. Germline CDR1 SEHNR, CDR2 FQNEAQ (reference sequence). The ends were cut back, 0 bases at V and 6 bases at J, with 8 bases in the middle. The CDR3 extends over 13 amino acids. Here the CDR3 DNA reads TGTGCCAGCAGCTTAGCGGGCGAGCCTGAAGCTTTCTTT. The encoded protein is CASSLAGEPEAFF.

The chain links TRBV18 to TRBJ2-7; tentative D call: TRBD1 (6 bases). This CDR3 has 15 residues. Germline CDR1 reads KGHSH; CDR2 reads LQKENI. V was cut by 2 bases and J by 2 bases, with 13 bases left in between. CDR3 region: CASSPGNKGAYEQYF. Here the CDR3 DNA reads TGTGCCAGCTCACCAGGGAACAAGGGGGCCTACGAGCAGTACTTC.

The chain is built from TRBV27 and TRBJ2-7; a weak D match, TRBD2 (5 bases). This CDR3 is 13 amino acids long. Per germline, CDR1 MNHEY and CDR2 SMNVEV (reference sequence). Deletions cut 5 bases from V and 1 base from J, with 9 bases between. The CDR3 loop reads CASSSGPSYEQYF. CDR3 bases: TGTGCCAGCAGTAGCGGACCTTCCTACGAGCAGTACTTC.

The chain carries TRBV5-4 and TRBJ2-7; D may be TRBD2 (5 bases). Trimming removed 4 bases from V and 7 bases from J, with 18 bases in between. Germline values: CDR1 SGHNT, CDR2 YYREEE (reference sequence). The CDR3 extends over 14 amino acids. The CDR3 reads CASSNPGIHSEQYF. DNA of the CDR3: TGTGCCAGCAGCAATCCCGGGATCCATAGTGAGCAGTACTTC.

The chain carries TRBV5-1 and TRBJ1-2; D is perhaps TRBD1 (5 bases). CDR1 SGHRS and CDR2 YFSETQ come from the germline V gene. CDR3 length equals 13 residues. Trimming left V 1 base short and J 6 bases short, with 10 bases between. The CDR3 nucleotides are TGCGCCAGCAGCTTGCCTCAGGGTCATGGCTACACCTTC. Protein product: CASSLPQGHGYTF. Full variable domain (remainder filled in from reference TRBV5-1 and TRBJ1-2): KAGVTQTPRYLIKTRGQQVTLSCSPISGHRSVSWYQQTPGQGLQFLFEYFSETQRNKGNFPGRFSGRQFSNSRSEMNVSTLELGDSALYLCASSLPQGHGYTFGSGTRLTVV.

The chain combines TRBV7-6 with TRBJ1-1; D call uncertain. Per germline, CDR1 SGHVS and CDR2 FNYEAQ. The CDR3 is made up of 16 amino acids. Trimming stripped 5 bases from V and 0 bases from J, with 16 bases between. The CDR3 loop is CASSPFFGEMNTEAFF. The DNA for the CDR3 is TGTGCCAGCAGCCCTTTTTTCGGAGAGATGAACACTGAAGCTTTCTTT.

The rearrangement links TRBV4-3 to TRBJ1-1, with D possibly matching TRBD1 (5 bases). The CDR3 covers 14 residues. Germline V gene sequence: CDR1 LGHNA, CDR2 YSLEER. The V end lost 4 bases, the J end lost 5 bases, and 14 bases lay between the germline ends. The CDR3 protein is CASSPTFRGTEAFF. Here the CDR3 DNA reads TGCGCCAGCAGCCCGACCTTTAGGGGAACTGAAGCTTTCTTT.

The V and J genes are TRBV28 and TRBJ1-1; D gene uncertain. There are 14 residues in the CDR3. Per germline, CDR1 MDHEN and CDR2 SYDVKM. The V and J ends lost 7 bases and 5 bases respectively, with 17 bases between them. The CDR3 DNA reads as TGTGCCAGCATGAAACGGGTCTGGCCGACTGAAGCTTTCTTT. Translation: CASMKRVWPTEAFF.

V usage is TRBV7-9 and J usage is TRBJ1-1; no firm D call. The CDR3 length is 14 residues. Germline V gene sequence: CDR1 SEHNR, CDR2 FQNEAQ (reference sequence). Deletions cut 5 bases from V and 1 base from J, with 11 bases between. The CDR3 nucleotides are TGTGCCAGCAGCCCGCGTGGGAGGAACACTGAAGCTTTCTTT. It codes for CASSPRGRNTEAFF.

This chain connects TRBV4-2 to TRBJ2-3; no definite D call. The germline V gene encodes CDR1 LGHNA and CDR2 YNFKEQ. There are 12 residues in the CDR3. V was clipped by 0 bases and J by 7 bases, with 5 bases between them. The CDR3 DNA reads TGTGCCAGCAGCCAAGACCTTTATACGCAGTATTTT. Translation: CASSQDLYTQYF.

The V gene is TRBV5-1, the J gene TRBJ1-1; possible D gene TRBD1, 6 bases. This CDR3 is built from 14 residues. CDR1 and CDR2 (germline): SGHRS, YFSETQ. V was trimmed by 5 bases and J by 2 bases, leaving 13 bases between them. The CDR3 DNA sequence: TGCGCCAGCAGGCAAGGACAGTTTAACACTGAAGCTTTCTTT. Residues: CASRQGQFNTEAFF.

This clone was recorded only once. The rearrangement joins TRBV7-9 to TRBJ1-1; perhaps TRBD1 as D (5 bases). Trimming stripped 5 bases from V and 5 bases from J, with 15 bases between. Looked up from germline, CDR1 is SEHNR and CDR2 is FQNEAQ (reference sequence). The CDR3 extends over 14 amino acids. The CDR3 region has the DNA TGTGCCAGCAGCCACGCCAGGGAGGAGACTGAAGCTTTCTTT. It yields the protein CASSHAREETEAFF.

The chain is built from TRBV5-4 and TRBJ2-5; possible D gene TRBD1, 5 bases. Germline V lookup: CDR1 SGHNT, CDR2 YYREEE (reference sequence). This CDR3 has 15 amino acids. V shed 0 bases and J shed 1 base, with 10 bases lying between them. Written as DNA, the CDR3 is TGTGCCAGCAGCTTGGTTGGGCAGGGCCAAGAGACCCAGTACTTC. Protein product: CASSLVGQGQETQYF.

The chain links TRBV6-5 to TRBJ1-4; weak D call: TRBD1 (5 bases). This CDR3 has 16 amino acids. Trimming took 1 base from V and 6 from J, leaving 15 bases between them. Germline assignment: CDR1 MNHEY and CDR2 SVGAGI. Written as DNA, the CDR3 is TGTGCCAGCAGTTACTTCAGGGAGGCGGCAGATGAAAAACTGTTTTTT. This codes for CASSYFREAADEKLFF.

V and J are TRBV28 and TRBJ2-3; 10 bases line up with TRBD1. V trimming: 1 base; J trimming: 0 bases; junction bases outside the gene matches: 1. Germline values: CDR1 MDHEN, CDR2 SYDVKM. This CDR3 comprises 16 residues. The CDR3 loop is CASSLLGQGSTDTQYF. CDR3 in DNA: TGTGCCAGCAGTTTATTGGGACAGGGGAGCACAGATACGCAGTATTTT.

The chain joins TRBV5-1 to TRBJ1-1; 7 bases map to TRBD1. The CDR3 is 13 amino acids. Germline trimming cut 0 bases from V and 6 bases from J; bases unmatched to any gene: 2. Germline V gives CDR1 SGHRS, CDR2 YFSETQ. The CDR3 reads CASSLEGTAEAFF. The CDR3 coding sequence is TGCGCCAGCAGCTTGGAAGGGACAGCTGAAGCTTTCTTT.

V is TRBV7-2 and J is TRBJ2-7, with 9 bases fitting TRBD2. The CDR3 has 17 amino acids. Germline loops: CDR1 SGHTA, CDR2 FQGNSA. With 4 bases clipped from V and 3 bases from J, the junction kept 13 bases outside the gene matches. CDR3 DNA sequence: TGTGCCAGCAGCTCCCGGAATAGCGGGAGAAATATCTACGAGCAGTACTTC. Encoded protein: CASSSRNSGRNIYEQYF.

The V call is TRBV27, the J call TRBJ1-2, with TRBD1 matching over 8 bases. Germline V gives CDR1 MNHEY, CDR2 SMNVEV (reference sequence). This CDR3 comprises 15 residues. Trimming cost V 6 bases and J 1 base; bases outside gene matches: 7. The CDR3 DNA reads TGTGCCAGCAGGTGGAGGGACAGGAGTAACTATGGCTACACCTTC. It yields the protein CASRWRDRSNYGYTF.

V usage is TRBV10-3 and J usage is TRBJ2-5, with TRBD2 as a possible D gene (6 bases). The DNA end is a closer match to TRBJ2-7, so the J assignment may be wrong. The CDR3 runs to 13 residues. CDR1 ENHRY and CDR2 SYGVKD come from the germline V gene. The CDR3, as DNA: TGTGCCATCAGTGCGGGGGTTTCCTACGAGCAGTACTTC. It encodes CAISAGVSYEQYF.

The genes are TRBV7-2 and TRBJ2-7; 7 bases agree with TRBD1. CDR1 SGHTA and CDR2 FQGNSA come from the germline V gene. The CDR3 loop spans 14 amino acids. Trimming removed 3 bases from V and 2 bases from J; junction bases left unmatched: 4. The CDR3 here is CASSFRQGTYEQYF. The CDR3 nucleotides are TGTGCCAGCAGCTTCCGACAGGGAACCTACGAGCAGTACTTC.

This clone was counted only a few times. The DNA for the CDR3 is TGTGCCAGCAGCTCGAGCGGACAGGGTGGTGGCTACACCTTC. It translates to CASSSSGQGGGYTF. The rearrangement links TRBV7-8 to TRBJ1-2; TRBD1 aligns across 8 bases. Trimming took 4 bases from V and 7 from J; bases not matched to a gene: 8. The CDR3 runs to 14 residues. CDR1 is SGHVS, CDR2 FQNEAQ, per germline.

The CDR3 loop is CASSGTGGAQPQHF. CDR3 sequence (DNA): TGTGCCAGCAGCGGTACAGGGGGCGCCCAGCCCCAGCATTTT. The V and J genes are TRBV7-9 and TRBJ1-5, with 9 bases identical to TRBD1. The J segment lost 7 bases and the V segment lost 5 bases, leaving 6 bases of the junction unmatched. The CDR3 has 14 residues. The V gene's germline CDR1 is SEHNR and CDR2 FQNEAQ (reference sequence).

This clone was seen more than once but under ten times. The CDR3 is CAISLAGDEQYF. In nucleotides, the CDR3 is TGTGCCATCAGTCTAGCGGGAGACGAGCAGTACTTC. The rearrangement links TRBV10-3 to TRBJ2-7, with 10 positions matching TRBD2. Germline V lookup: CDR1 ENHRY, CDR2 SYGVKD. The trim removed 5 bases at V and 5 bases at J, leaving 0 bases unmatched. This CDR3 is 12 amino acids long.

The V gene is TRBV27, the J gene TRBJ2-5, with D perhaps TRBD1 (5 bases). The CDR3 spans 15 residues. Germline values: CDR1 MNHEY, CDR2 SMNVEV (reference sequence). The V end was cut by 4 bases, the J end by 0 bases, with 12 bases between. The DNA of the CDR3 is TGTGCCAGCAGTTCCCGAAGCAGGGACCAAGAGACCCAGTACTTC. It encodes CASSSRSRDQETQYF.

V is TRBV6-5 and J is TRBJ2-5, with D perhaps matching TRBD2 (6 bases). CDR3 length: 14 amino acids. Per germline, CDR1 MNHEY and CDR2 SVGAGI. The V gene lost 0 bases and the J gene lost 5 bases, with 10 bases spanning the gap. The CDR3 spells CASSYSTGEETQYF. The CDR3 DNA follows: TGTGCCAGCAGTTACTCGACGGGGGAGGAGACCCAGTACTTC.

The chain is built from TRBV27 and TRBJ2-6; tentatively, D is TRBD2 (6 bases). This CDR3 has 15 residues. V lost 2 bases, J lost 3 bases, and 8 bases lay in between. CDR1 MNHEY and CDR2 SMNVEV come from the germline V gene (reference sequence). CDR3 nucleotides: TGTGCCAGCAGTTTAACGGGAGTTGGGGCCAACGTCCTGACTTTC. It yields the protein CASSLTGVGANVLTF.

This clone was seen more than once but under ten times. The CDR3 here is CASSFTSGGVGEQFF. In DNA form, the CDR3 reads TGTGCCAGCAGTTTCACTAGCGGGGGCGTCGGTGAGCAGTTCTTC. The gene calls are TRBV28 and TRBJ2-1, with TRBD2 matching 11 bases. With 3 bases clipped from V and 9 bases from J, the junction kept 7 bases outside the gene matches. Germline V lookup: CDR1 MDHEN, CDR2 SYDVKM. The CDR3 length is 15 residues. The full variable domain, completed using reference TRBV28 and TRBJ2-1, is DVKVTQSSRYLVKRTGEKVFLECVQDMDHENMFWYRQDPGLGLRLIYFSYDVKMKEKGDIPEGYSVSREKKERFSLILESASTNQTSMYLCASSFTSGGVGEQFFGPGTRLTVL.

This clone was observed a handful of times. V and J are TRBV2 and TRBJ1-6, with 9 bases lining up with TRBD1. In germline, CDR1 is SNHLY, CDR2 FYNNEI. Trimming at V came to 9 bases and at J to 0 bases, leaving 6 bases not matched to a gene. The CDR3 totals 16 residues. CDR3 nucleotides: TGTGCCAGTGGGACAGGGCCCAGCTCCTATAATTCACCCCTCCACTTT. Its translation is CASGTGPSSYNSPLHF.

The table lists this clone with a few counts. The chain couples TRBV7-8 to TRBJ1-6; D is ambiguous. This CDR3 is built from 14 residues. Trimming pared 5 bases from V and 6 bases from J, leaving 11 bases between. CDR1 is SGHVS and CDR2 is FQNEAQ in the germline V gene. CDR3 region: CASSLREINSPLHF. As DNA, the CDR3 is TGTGCCAGCAGCCTGAGGGAGATTAATTCACCCCTCCACTTT.